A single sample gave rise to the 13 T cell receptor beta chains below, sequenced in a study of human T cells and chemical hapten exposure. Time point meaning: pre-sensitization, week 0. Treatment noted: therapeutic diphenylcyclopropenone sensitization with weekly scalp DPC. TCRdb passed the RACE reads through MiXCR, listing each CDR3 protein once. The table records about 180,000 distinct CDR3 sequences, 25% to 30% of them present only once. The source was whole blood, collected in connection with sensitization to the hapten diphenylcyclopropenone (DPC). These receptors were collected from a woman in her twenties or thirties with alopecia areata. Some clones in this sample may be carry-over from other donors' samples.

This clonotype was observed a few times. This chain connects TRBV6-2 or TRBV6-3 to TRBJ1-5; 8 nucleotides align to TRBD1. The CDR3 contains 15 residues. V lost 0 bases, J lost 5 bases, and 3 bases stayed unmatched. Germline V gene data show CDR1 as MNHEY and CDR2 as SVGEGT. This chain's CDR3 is CASSYSTGVYQPQHF. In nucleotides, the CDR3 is TGTGCCAGCAGTTACTCGACAGGGGTCTATCAGCCCCAGCATTTT.

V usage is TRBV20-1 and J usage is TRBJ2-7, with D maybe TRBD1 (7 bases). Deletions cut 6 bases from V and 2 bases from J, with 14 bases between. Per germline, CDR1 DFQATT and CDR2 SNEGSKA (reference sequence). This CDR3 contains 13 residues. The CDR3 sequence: CSAAAGQPYEQYF. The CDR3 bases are TGCAGTGCCGCGGCGGGACAGCCCTACGAGCAGTACTTC.

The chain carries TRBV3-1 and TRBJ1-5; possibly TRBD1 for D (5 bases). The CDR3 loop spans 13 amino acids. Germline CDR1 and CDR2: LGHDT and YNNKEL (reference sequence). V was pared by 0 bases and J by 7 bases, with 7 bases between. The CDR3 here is CASSQDRGQPQHF. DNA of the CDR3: TGTGCCAGCAGCCAAGATAGGGGCCAGCCCCAGCATTTT.

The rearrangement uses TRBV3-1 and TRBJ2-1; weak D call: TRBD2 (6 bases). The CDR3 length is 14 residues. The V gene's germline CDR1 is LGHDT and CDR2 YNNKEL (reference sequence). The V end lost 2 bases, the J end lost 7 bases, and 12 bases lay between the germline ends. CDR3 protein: CASSQIGTLNEQFF. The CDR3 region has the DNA TGTGCCAGCAGCCAAATCGGGACTCTGAATGAGCAGTTCTTC.

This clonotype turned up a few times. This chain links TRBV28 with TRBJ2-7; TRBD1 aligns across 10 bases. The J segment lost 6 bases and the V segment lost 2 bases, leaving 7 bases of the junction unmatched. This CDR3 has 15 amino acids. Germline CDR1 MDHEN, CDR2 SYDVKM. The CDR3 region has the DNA TGTGCCAGCAGTTTAGATGGGACAGGGGTAGGCGAGCAGTACTTC. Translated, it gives CASSLDGTGVGEQYF. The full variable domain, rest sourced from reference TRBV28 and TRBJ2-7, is DVKVTQSSRYLVKRTGEKVFLECVQDMDHENMFWYRQDPGLGLRLIYFSYDVKMKEKGDIPEGYSVSREKKERFSLILESASTNQTSMYLCASSLDGTGVGEQYFGPGTRLTVT.

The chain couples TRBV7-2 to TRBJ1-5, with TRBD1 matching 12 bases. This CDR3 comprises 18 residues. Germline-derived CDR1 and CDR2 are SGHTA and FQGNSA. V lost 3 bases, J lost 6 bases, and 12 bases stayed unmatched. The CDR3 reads CASSFTTPGQGAGQPQHF. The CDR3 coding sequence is TGTGCCAGCAGCTTCACAACTCCGGGACAGGGGGCTGGTCAGCCCCAGCATTTT.

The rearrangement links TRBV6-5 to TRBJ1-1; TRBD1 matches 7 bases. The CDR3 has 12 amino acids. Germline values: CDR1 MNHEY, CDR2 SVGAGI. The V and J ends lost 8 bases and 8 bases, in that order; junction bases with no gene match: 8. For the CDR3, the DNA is TGTGCCAGCCGTCAAGGGACAGCCGAAGCTTTCTTT. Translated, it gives CASRQGTAEAFF.

CDR3 in amino acids: CASSLRRQGNNEQYF. CDR3 DNA: TGTGCCAGCAGTTTACGGCGGCAGGGGAACAACGAGCAGTACTTC. J is TRBJ2-7 and V is TRBV27, with D maybe TRBD1 (6 bases). The CDR3 contains 15 residues. The germline V gene encodes CDR1 MNHEY and CDR2 SMNVEV (reference sequence). V was cut by 2 bases and J by 5 bases, with 16 bases left in between.

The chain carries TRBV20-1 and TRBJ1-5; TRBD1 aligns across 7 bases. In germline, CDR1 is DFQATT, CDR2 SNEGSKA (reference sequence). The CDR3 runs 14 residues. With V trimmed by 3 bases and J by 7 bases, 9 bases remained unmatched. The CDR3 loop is CSARETGSGQPQHF. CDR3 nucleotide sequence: TGCAGTGCTAGGGAGACAGGGTCGGGGCAGCCCCAGCATTTT.

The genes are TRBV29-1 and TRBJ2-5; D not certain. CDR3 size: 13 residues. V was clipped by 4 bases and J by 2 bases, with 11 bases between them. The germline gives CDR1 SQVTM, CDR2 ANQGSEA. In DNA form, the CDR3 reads TGCAGCGTTGGTCCCTCAGGACAAGAGACCCAGTACTTC. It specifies CSVGPSGQETQYF.

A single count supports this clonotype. Here the CDR3 reads CSASFRPYEQYF. The CDR3 DNA is TGCAGTGCTAGTTTTAGGCCCTACGAGCAGTACTTC. The chain uses TRBV20-1 and TRBJ2-7; D not resolved. The CDR3 sequence is 12 residues long. Germline CDR1 DFQATT, CDR2 SNEGSKA (reference sequence). V lost 3 bases and J lost 2, with 8 bases in between.

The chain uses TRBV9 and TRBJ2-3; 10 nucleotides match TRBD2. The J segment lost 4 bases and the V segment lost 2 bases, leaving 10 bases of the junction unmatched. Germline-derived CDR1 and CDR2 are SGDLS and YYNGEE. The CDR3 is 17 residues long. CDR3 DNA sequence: TGTGCCAGCAGCGTCAGCAAGCGGGGGGGCGCCCCAGATACGCAGTATTTT. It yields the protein CASSVSKRGGAPDTQYF. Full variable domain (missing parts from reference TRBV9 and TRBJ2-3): DSGVTQTPKHLITATGQRVTLRCSPRSGDLSVYWYQQSLDQGLQFLIQYYNGEERAKGNILERFSAQQFPDLHSELNLSSLELGDSALYFCASSVSKRGGAPDTQYFGPGTRLTVL.

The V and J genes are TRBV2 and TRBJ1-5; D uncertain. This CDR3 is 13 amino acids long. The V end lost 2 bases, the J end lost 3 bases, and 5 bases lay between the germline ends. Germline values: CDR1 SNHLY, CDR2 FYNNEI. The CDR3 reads CASSENTNQPQHF. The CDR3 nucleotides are TGTGCCAGCAGTGAAAACACCAATCAGCCCCAGCATTTT.